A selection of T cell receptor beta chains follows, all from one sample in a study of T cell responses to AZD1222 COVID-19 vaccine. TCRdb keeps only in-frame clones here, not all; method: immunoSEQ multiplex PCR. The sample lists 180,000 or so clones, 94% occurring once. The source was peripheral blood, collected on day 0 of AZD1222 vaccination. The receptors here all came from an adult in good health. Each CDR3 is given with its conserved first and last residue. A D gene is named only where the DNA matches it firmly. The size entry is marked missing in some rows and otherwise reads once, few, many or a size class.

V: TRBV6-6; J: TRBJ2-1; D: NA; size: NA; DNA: TGTGCCAGCAGTCCCCTGGACAATGAGCAGTTCTTC; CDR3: CASSPLDNEQFF
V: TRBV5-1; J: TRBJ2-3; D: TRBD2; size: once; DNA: TGCGCCAGCAGCTTGAGGGGCCTGACTAGCGGCCCAGATACGCAGTATTTT; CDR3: CASSLRGLTSGPDTQYF
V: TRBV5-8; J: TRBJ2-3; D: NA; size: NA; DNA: TGTGCCAGCGGTCCCAGCCGCGGGACGCAGTATTTT; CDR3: CASGPSRGTQYF
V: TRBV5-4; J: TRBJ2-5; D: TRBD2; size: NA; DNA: TGTGCCAGCAGCACCCCGGGACTATTAGAGACCCAGTACTTC; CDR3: CASSTPGLLETQYF
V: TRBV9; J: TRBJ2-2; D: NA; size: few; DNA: TGTGCCAGCAGCGTAGCCACAGGGCCCACCGGGGAGCTGTTTTTT; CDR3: CASSVATGPTGELFF
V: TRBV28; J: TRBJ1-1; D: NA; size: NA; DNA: TGTGCCAGCAGTTTGTCGATAGGGAAGGATAACACTGAAGCTTTCTTT; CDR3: CASSLSIGKDNTEAFF
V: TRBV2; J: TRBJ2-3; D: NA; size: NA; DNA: TGTGCCAGCAGGGACACAGATACGCAGTATTTT; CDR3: CASRDTDTQYF
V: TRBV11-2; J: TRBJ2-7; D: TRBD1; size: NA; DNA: TGTGCCAGCAGCAGCGGACAGGGAGGCTACGAGCAGTACTTC; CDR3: CASSSGQGGYEQYF
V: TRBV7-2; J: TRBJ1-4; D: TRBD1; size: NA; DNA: TGTGCCAGCAGTGTGGGACAGGGGCGGGAAAAACTGTTTTTT; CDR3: CASSVGQGREKLFF
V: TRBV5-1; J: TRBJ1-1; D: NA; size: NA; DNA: TGCGCCAGCAGCCCGTCGAAACTCGTAGGGAGGAGCACTGAAGCTTTCTTT; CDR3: CASSPSKLVGRSTEAFF
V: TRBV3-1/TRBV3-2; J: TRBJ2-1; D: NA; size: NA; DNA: TGTGCCAGCAGCCAAGCGTGGGGTAGCTACAATGAGCAGTTCTTC; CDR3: CASSQAWGSYNEQFF
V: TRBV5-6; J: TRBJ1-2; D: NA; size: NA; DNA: TGTGCCAGCAGCTTGCCAGCCTATGGCTACACCTTC; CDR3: CASSLPAYGYTF
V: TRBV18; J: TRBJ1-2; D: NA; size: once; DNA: TGTGCCAGCTCCGCCATTAACTATGGCTACACCTTC; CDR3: CASSAINYGYTF
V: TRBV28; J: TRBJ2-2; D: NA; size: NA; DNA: TGTGCCACCTTTTTTCCGGGCACCGGGGAGCTGTTTTTT; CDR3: CATFFPGTGELFF
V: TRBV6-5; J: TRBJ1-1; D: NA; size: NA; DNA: TGTGCCAGCCATACCTGGGGGACTGAAGCTTTCTTT; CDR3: CASHTWGTEAFF
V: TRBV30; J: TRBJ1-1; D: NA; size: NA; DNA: TGTGCCTGGATTCCCCGCGGGGGCCAAGCTTTCTTT; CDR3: CAWIPRGGQAFF
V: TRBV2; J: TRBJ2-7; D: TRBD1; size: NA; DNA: TGTGCCAGCAGAGAACAGGGGTACGGCTACGAGCAGTACTTC; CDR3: CASREQGYGYEQYF
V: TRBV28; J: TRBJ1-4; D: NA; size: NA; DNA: TGTGCCAGCAGTCCCCCTGGGGCTGCACCTGAAAAACTGTTTTTT; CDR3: CASSPPGAAPEKLFF
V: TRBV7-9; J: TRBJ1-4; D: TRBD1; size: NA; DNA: TGTGCCAGCAGCCCAGGACAGGGGGATGAAAAACTGTTTTTT; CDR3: CASSPGQGDEKLFF
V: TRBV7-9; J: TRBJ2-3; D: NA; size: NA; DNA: TGTGCCAGCAGCCGAATAAGCACAGATACGCAGTATTTT; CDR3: CASSRISTDTQYF
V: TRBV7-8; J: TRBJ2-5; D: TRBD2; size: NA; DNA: TGTGCCAGCAGCTTAGTGGGCGGGAGTGGAGAGACCCAGTACTTC; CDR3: CASSLVGGSGETQYF
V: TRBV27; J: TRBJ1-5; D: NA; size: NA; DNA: TGTGCCAGCAGTCCGGAGGGCTTCAATCAGCCCCAGCATTTT; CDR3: CASSPEGFNQPQHF
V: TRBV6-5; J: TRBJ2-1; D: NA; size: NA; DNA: TGTGCCAGCAGCCTAACTACCTCCAATGAGCAGTTCTTC; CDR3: CASSLTTSNEQFF
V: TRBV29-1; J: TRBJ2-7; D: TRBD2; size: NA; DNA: TGCAGCGTTGAAGCGGAGGCTAGCGGGGCATACGAGCAGTACTTC; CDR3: CSVEAEASGAYEQYF
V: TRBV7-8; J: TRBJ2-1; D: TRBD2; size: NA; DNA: TGTGCCAGCAGCTTACGGGACTATCCATCCTACAATGAGCAGTTCTTC; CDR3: CASSLRDYPSYNEQFF
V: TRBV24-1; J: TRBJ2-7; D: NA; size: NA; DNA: TGTGCCACCAGTGATCCCCTAGGAGGTTTCCCCTACGAGCAGTACTTC; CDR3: CATSDPLGGFPYEQYF
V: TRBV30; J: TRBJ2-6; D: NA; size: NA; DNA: TGTGCCTGGAGTGTGGGTGGGGCCAACGTCCTGACTTTC; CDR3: CAWSVGGANVLTF
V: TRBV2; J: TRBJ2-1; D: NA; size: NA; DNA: TGTGCCAGCAGTGGGGTCAATGAGCAGTTCTTC; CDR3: CASSGVNEQFF
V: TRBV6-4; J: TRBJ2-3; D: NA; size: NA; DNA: TGTGCCAGCAGTGACAACGTAGCGGTCCCCACAGATACGCAGTATTTT; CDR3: CASSDNVAVPTDTQYF
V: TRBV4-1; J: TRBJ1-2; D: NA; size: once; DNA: TGCGCCAGCAGCCAACCCTTGGGACCGTATGGCTACACCTTC; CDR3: CASSQPLGPYGYTF
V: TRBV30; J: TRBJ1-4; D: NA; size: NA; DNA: TGTGCCTGGAGTGTACTCGAGGGGGAAAAACTGTTTTTT; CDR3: CAWSVLEGEKLFF
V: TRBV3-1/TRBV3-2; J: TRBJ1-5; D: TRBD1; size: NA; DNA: TGTGCCAGCAGCCAGGGACAGGGACAGCCCCAGCATTTT; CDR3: CASSQGQGQPQHF
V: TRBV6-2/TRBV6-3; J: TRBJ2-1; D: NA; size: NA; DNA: TGTGCCAGCAGTTCACCCCCAGGGGCCGGTAGGGTGTATGAGCAGTTCTTC; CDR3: CASSSPPGAGRVYEQFF
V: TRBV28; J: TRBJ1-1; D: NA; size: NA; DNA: TGTGCCAGCAGTAGGGGTGACGGAAATAAAGCTTTCTTT; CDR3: CASSRGDGNKAFF
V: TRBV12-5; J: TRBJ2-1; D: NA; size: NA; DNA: TGTGCCTCAGCCGGGAGCAACAATGAGCAGTTCTTC; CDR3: CASAGSNNEQFF
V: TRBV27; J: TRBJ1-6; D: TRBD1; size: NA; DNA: TGTGCCAGCAGTCGGGGACAGGGGGCGAGGGCCTATAATTCACCCCTCCACTTT; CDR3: CASSRGQGARAYNSPLHF
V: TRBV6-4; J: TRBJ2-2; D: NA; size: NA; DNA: TGTGCCAGCAGTGAGGGTCCGGGCACCGGGGAGCTGTTTTTT; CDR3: CASSEGPGTGELFF
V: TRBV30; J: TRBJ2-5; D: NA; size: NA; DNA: TGTGCCCGCCGATTCTCAGGGACCCAGTACTTC; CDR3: CARRFSGTQYF
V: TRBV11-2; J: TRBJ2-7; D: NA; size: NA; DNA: TGTGCCAGCAGCCGAGGTCGGGATATCAACGAGCAGTACTTC; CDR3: CASSRGRDINEQYF
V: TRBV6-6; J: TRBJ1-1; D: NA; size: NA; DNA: TGTGCCAGCAGTCCGGGCACTGAAGCTTTCTTT; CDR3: CASSPGTEAFF
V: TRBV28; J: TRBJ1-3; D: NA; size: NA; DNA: TGTGCCAGCAGAGGGGGTACGGCTGGAAACACCATATATTTT; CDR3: CASRGGTAGNTIYF
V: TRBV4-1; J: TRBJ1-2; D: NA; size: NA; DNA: TGCGCCAGCAGCCAAGGAAGGGCGGGGCGAAGGATGCGCGGCTACACCTTC; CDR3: CASSQGRAGRRMRGYTF
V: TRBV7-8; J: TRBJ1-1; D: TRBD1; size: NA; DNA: TGTGCCAGCAGCCCGGGACAGGGGGTTCAAACTGAAGCTTTCTTT; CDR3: CASSPGQGVQTEAFF
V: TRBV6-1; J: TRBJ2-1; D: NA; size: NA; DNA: TGTGCCAGCAGTGAAGGGTATGAGCAGTTCTTC; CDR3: CASSEGYEQFF
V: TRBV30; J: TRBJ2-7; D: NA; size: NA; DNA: TGTGCCTGGGGAACAGATATAGAGCAGTACTTC; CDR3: CAWGTDIEQYF
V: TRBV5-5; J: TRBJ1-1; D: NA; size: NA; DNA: TGTGCCAGCAGCGTTTTTACAATCACTGAAGCTTTCTTT; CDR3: CASSVFTITEAFF
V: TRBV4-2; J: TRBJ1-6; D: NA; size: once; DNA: TGTGCCAGCAGCCAAGGGGGACCTGATAATTCACCCCTCCACTTT; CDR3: CASSQGGPDNSPLHF
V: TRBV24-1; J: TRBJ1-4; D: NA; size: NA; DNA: TGTGCCACCAGTGGGGTGGGGGTGGAAGAAAAACTGTTTTTT; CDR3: CATSGVGVEEKLFF
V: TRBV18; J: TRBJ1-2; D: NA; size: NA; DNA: TGTGCCAGCTCACCCCCGGGGGCGTCAAACTATGGCTACACCTTC; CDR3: CASSPPGASNYGYTF
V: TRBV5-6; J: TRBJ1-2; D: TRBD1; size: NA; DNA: TGTGCCAGCAGCCGAGGGACAGGCATTAATGGCTACACCTTC; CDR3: CASSRGTGINGYTF
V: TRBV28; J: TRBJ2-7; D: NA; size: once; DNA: TGTGCCAGCAGGGGGCTCTCCTACGAGCAGTACTTC; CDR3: CASRGLSYEQYF